This TCR beta chain was sequenced in a study of glioma-infiltrating T cells after dendritic cell vaccination (dated by TCRdb to 2016 to 2017). Regarding the complete study: The cohort included 15 or so glioblastoma patients drawn from Phase I and II dendritic cell vaccination trials, of whom 9 were newly diagnosed and 6 had recurrent disease. Between about 2002 and 2012, patients were given autologous tumor lysate-pulsed dendritic cell vaccination. Survival after dendritic cell vaccination was correlated with TCR sequencing metrics, such as TIL content and the overlap between tumor and blood repertoires. Deep sequencing of TCR beta CDR3 regions was used to quantify tumor-infiltrating lymphocyte content and compare tumor and blood repertoires in dendritic cell-vaccinated glioblastoma patients. The vaccine was prepared from monocyte-derived dendritic cells that were cultured for seven to eight days with IL-4 and GM-CSF and then pulsed overnight with autologous tumor lysate. Each patient got three intradermal injections of the dendritic cell vaccine, spaced at biweekly intervals, in the arm below the axilla. The investigation overall reported the following: The cohort was small and heterogeneous, with few patients having full blood and tumor sets and even fewer initial-recurrent tumor pairs. No direct relationship between TCR clonality and survival was found, suggesting a diverse polyclonal response may matter. The three-group TCR overlap response model was described as speculative and requiring prospective validation. After dendritic cell vaccination, a higher estimated pretreatment TIL content predicted longer time to progression and overall survival.

Using the immunoSEQ assay, TCRB CDR3 regions were amplified from 2 micrograms of genomic DNA, or from all available DNA when less than that was on hand. For multiplex PCR, 60 forward primers for TCR V beta segments and 13 reverse primers for J beta segments were used. To estimate the number of reads per starting template, synthetic control templates were added to each sample at limiting dilution. The Illumina HiSeq System generated sequencing reads of 87 bp. The authors' pipeline ran thus. To remove PCR and sequencing errors, closely related sequences were merged with a nearest neighbor algorithm. TCR overlap was measured as the percentage of unique tumor TCR beta sequences that were also present in the peripheral blood of the same patient. TCRdb provides this immuneACCESS table in a form limited to in-frame rearrangements. Some clones are lacking; in checked studies, under half of them reflect an unresolved V gene, and why the rest are absent is not known. Clone size and V and J calls were adopted from that table, with D and trimming inferred from the DNA. In this sample the table shows roughly 100,000 clones, roughly 89% of which occur a single time. In total, the top ten clones hold roughly 3% of the sample.

This specimen's time point label, interpreted: after dendritic cell vaccination, including at tumor progression/relapse. To be selected, patients needed enough residual fresh-frozen tumor tissue and more than two years of available survival data. An isocitrate dehydrogenase mutation was not carried by any of the glioblastoma patients, although molecular status was otherwise variable. PBMC collection took place before vaccination, two weeks after the third vaccination, and at tumor progression if progression occurred. The Qiagen DNeasy Blood extraction Kit was used for extraction of genomic DNA. A remark on this clone: Its antigen has not been determined. No much larger clone is present one base from it, and per-base qualities are unavailable.

The input for sequencing was blood, taken after dendritic cell vaccination. This receptor was obtained from a human donor with glioblastoma.

The CDR3 protein: CASSLDRGINTEAFF. The nucleotides are TGCGCCAGCAGCTTGGACAGGGGGATAAACACTGAAGCTTTCTTT. In this chain, TRBV5-1 is recombined with TRBJ1-1, with TRBD1 matching 8 junction bases. Based on the germline V gene, the CDR1 and CDR2 sequences are SGHRS and YFSETQ. Including cysteine and phenylalanine, the CDR3 has 15 amino acids. Only the CDR3 portion is preserved as DNA: 45 bases, with reading frame beginning at the first base. Trimming leaves V shorter by 0 bases and J shorter by 2 bases, with the junction holding 3 bases beyond the gene matches.